This T cell receptor (beta chain) is from a study of T-cell reconstitution after alpha-beta-depleted transplantation in children. Study results and limitations: Hyperexpanded clones declined; after one year, newly produced T cells mostly supplied diversity.

Regarding this clonotype: Its antigen is undetermined.

TCRbeta library construction was performed incorporating unique molecular identifiers. TCRdb fed the PCR reads into MiXCR, producing one record per CDR3 protein. This table holds fewer than 550,000 distinct CDR3 sequences, approximately 10% found once. V shed 3 bases and J 6 bases; nucleotides not matched to a gene: 8. Germline V gives CDR1 SGHVS, CDR2 FQNEAQ. The CDR3 totals 16 residues. This receptor was obtained from a female patient aged 2 to 10 who had a stem cell transplant for aplastic anemia, so the T cells may come from the graft donor. V is TRBV7-8 and J is TRBJ2-2; TRBD1 aligns across 9 bases. This specimen consisted of PBMCs, mostly from graft donor cells, obtained 180 days after TCRalphabeta/CD19-depleted stem cell transplant. The CDR3 DNA follows: TGTGCCAGCAGCTTGGTCGACAGGGGGGTAGCCGGGGAGCTGTTTTTT. Amino acid sequence: CASSLVDRGVAGELFF. Full variable domain (outside the CDR3, taken from reference TRBV7-8 and TRBJ2-2): GAGVSQSPRYKVAKRGQDVALRCDPISGHVSLFWYQQALGQGPEFLTYFQNEAQLDKSGLPSDRFFAERPEGSVSTLKIQRTQQEDSAVYLCASSLVDRGVAGELFFGEGSRLTVL.